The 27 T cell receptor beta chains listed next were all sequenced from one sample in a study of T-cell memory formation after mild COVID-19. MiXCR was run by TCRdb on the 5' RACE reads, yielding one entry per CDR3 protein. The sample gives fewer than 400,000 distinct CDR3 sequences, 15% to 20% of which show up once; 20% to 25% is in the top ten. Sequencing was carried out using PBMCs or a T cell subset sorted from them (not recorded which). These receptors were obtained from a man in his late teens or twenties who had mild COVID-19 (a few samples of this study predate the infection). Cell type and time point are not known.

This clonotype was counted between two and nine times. As DNA, the CDR3 is TGTGCCAGCAGCTTTCAGGGCGGCTCACGGGATACGCAGTATTTT. Translating it yields CASSFQGGSRDTQYF. This chain joins TRBV11-2 and TRBJ2-3, with D possibly TRBD1 on 5 matching bases. The V gene's germline CDR1 is SGHAT and CDR2 FQNNGV. Trimming stripped 3 bases from V and 6 bases from J, with 16 bases between. The CDR3 contains 15 residues.

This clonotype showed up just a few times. The CDR3 loop reads CASSQDGTGSYEQYF. The CDR3 DNA is TGTGCCAGCAGCCAAGATGGGACAGGCTCCTACGAGCAGTACTTC. V is TRBV4-2 and J is TRBJ2-7; 8 bases are a match to TRBD1. The CDR3 spans 15 residues. V gave up 0 bases and J gave up 0 bases; unmatched junction bases: 1. Germline V gene data show CDR1 as LGHNA and CDR2 as YNFKEQ.

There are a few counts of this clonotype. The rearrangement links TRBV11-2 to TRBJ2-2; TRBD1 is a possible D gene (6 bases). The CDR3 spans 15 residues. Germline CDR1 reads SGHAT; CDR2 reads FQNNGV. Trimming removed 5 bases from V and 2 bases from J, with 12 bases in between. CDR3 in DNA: TGTGCCAGCAGCCAGGACAGACCTAACACCGGGGAGCTGTTTTTT. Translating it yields CASSQDRPNTGELFF.

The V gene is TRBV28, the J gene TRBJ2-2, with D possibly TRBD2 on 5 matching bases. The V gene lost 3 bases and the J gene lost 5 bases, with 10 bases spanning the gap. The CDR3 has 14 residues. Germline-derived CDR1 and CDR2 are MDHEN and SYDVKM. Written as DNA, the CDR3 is TGTGCCAGCAGTTTCGGGGATTCTACCGGGGAGCTGTTTTTT. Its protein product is CASSFGDSTGELFF.

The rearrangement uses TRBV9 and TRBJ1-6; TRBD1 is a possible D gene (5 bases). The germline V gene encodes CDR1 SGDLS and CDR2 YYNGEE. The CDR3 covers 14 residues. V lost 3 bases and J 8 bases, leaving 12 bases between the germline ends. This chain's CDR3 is CASSAQGIHSPLHF. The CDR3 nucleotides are TGTGCCAGCAGCGCGCAGGGAATTCATTCACCCCTCCACTTT.

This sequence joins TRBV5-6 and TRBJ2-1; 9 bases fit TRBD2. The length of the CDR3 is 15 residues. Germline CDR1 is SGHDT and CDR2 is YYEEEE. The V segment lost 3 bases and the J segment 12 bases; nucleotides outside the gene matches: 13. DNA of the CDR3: TGTGCCAGCAGCTCGCCGACTAGCGGTAGAGCTGTGCAGTTCTTC. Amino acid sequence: CASSSPTSGRAVQFF.

The DNA for the CDR3 is TGTGCCAGCAGCCCCGGGTTACGATCACCCCTCCACTTT. Translating it yields CASSPGLRSPLHF. The chain employs TRBV6-5 and TRBJ1-6; no clear D. Germline CDR1 MNHEY, CDR2 SVGAGI. The CDR3 is made up of 13 amino acids. V lost 6 bases to trimming and J lost 10 bases, with 13 bases between them.

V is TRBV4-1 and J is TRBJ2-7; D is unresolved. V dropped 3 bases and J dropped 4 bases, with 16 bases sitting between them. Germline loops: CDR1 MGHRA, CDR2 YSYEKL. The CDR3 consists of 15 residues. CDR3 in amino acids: CASSQLLGPAYEQYV. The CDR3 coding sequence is TGCGCCAGCAGCCAGCTACTCGGGCCCGCTTACGAGCAGTACGTC.

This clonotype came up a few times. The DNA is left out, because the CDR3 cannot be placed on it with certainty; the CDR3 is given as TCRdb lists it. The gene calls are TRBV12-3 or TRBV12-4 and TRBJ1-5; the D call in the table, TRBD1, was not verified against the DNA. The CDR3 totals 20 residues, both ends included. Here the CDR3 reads CASSFSGQSAPAFLNQPQHF.

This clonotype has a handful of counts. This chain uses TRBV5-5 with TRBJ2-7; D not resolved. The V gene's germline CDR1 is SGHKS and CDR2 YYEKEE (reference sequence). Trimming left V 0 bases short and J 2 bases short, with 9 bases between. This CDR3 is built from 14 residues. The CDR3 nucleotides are TGTGCCAGCAGCTTGGAGGCAGAAACCTACGAGCAGTACTTC. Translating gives CASSLEAETYEQYF. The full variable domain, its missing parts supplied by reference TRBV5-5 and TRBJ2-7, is DAGVTQSPTHLIKTRGQQVTLRCSPISGHKSVSWYQQVLGQGPQFIFQYYEKEERGRGNFPDRFSARQFPNYSSELNVNALLLGDSALYLCASSLEAETYEQYFGPGTRLTVT.

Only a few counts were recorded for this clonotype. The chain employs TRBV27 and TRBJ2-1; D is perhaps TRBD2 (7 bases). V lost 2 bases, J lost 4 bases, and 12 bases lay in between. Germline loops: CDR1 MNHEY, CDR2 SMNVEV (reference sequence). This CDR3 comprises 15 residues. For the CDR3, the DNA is TGTGCCAGCAGTTTAGCGGGGGCCGCTTACAATGAGCAGTTCTTC. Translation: CASSLAGAAYNEQFF.

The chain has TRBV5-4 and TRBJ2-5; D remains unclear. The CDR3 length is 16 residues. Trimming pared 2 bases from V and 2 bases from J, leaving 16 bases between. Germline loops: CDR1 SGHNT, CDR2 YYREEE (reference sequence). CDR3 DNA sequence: TGTGCCAGCAGCTTCGGACCCGTTGACGGACAAGAGACCCAGTACTTC. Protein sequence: CASSFGPVDGQETQYF.

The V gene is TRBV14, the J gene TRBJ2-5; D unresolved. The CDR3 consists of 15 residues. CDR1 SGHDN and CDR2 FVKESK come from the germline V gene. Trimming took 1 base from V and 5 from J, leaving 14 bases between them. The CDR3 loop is CASSQGGSSFETQYF. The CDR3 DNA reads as TGTGCCAGCAGCCAAGGGGGAAGTTCGTTCGAGACCCAGTACTTC. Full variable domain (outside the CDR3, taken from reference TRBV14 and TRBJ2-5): EAGVTQFPSHSVIEKGQTVTLRCDPISGHDNLYWYRRVMGKEIKFLLHFVKESKQDESGMPNNRFLAERTGGTYSTLKVQPAELEDSGVYFCASSQGGSSFETQYFGPGTRLLVL.

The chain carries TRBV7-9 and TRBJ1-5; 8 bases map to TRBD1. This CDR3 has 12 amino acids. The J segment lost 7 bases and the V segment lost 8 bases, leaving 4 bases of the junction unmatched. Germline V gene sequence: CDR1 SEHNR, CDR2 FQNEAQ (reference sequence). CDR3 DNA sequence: TGTGCCAGCGAGACAGGGGACCAGCCCCAGCATTTT. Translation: CASETGDQPQHF. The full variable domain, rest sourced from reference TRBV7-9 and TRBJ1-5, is DTGVSQNPRHKITKRGQNVTFRCDPISEHNRLYWYRQTLGQGPEFLTYFQNEAQLEKSRLLSDRFSAERPKGSFSTLEIQRTEQGDSAMYLCASETGDQPQHFGDGTRLSIL.

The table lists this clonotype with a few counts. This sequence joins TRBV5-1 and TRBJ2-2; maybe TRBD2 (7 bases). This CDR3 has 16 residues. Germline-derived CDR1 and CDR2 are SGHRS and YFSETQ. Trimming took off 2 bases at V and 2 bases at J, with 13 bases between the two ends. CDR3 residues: CASSFGGPFNTGELFF. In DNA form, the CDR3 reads TGCGCCAGCAGCTTCGGGGGGCCATTTAACACCGGGGAGCTGTTTTTT.

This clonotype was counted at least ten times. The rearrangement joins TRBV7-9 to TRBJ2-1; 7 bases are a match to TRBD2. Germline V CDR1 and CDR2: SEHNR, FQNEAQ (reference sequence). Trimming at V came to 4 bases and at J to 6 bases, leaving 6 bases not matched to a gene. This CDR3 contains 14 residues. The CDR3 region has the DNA TGTGCCAGCAGCTGGCAACGGGGGGTCAATGAGCAGTTCTTC. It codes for CASSWQRGVNEQFF.

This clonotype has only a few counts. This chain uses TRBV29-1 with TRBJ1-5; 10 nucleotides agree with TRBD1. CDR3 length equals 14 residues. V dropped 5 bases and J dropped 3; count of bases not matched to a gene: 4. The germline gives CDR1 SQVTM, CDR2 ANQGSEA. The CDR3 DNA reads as TGCAGCGTTTGGGACAGGGGTACCAATCAGCCCCAGCATTTT. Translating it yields CSVWDRGTNQPQHF.

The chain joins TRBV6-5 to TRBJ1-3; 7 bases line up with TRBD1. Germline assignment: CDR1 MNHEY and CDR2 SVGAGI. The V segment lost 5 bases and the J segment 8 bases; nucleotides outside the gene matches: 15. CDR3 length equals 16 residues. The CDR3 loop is CASSTDLTGEGHTIYF. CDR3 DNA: TGTGCCAGCAGTACCGACTTAACAGGGGAGGGGCACACCATATATTTT.

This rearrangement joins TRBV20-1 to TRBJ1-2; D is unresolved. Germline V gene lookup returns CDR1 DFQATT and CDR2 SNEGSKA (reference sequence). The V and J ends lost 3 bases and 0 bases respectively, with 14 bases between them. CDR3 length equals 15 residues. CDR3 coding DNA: TGCAGTGCTAGCCCCCAACTCCGAGCTAACTATGGCTACACCTTC. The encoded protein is CSASPQLRANYGYTF.

The CDR3 DNA is TGTGCCAGCAGCTTAGTTGGGGGGAATTGGGAGACCCAGTACTTC. This sequence encodes CASSLVGGNWETQYF. The chain couples TRBV11-3 to TRBJ2-5, with D tentatively TRBD2 (6 bases). Trimming left V 1 base short and J 5 bases short, with 14 bases between. Germline loops: CDR1 SGHNT, CDR2 YENEEA. This CDR3 has 15 residues. Filled out from reference TRBV11-3 and TRBJ2-5, the complete variable domain reads EAGVVQSPRYKIIEKKQPVAFWCNPISGHNTLYWYLQNLGQGPELLIRYENEEAVDDSQLPKDRFSAERLKGVDSTLKIQPAELGDSAVYLCASSLVGGNWETQYFGPGTRLLVL.

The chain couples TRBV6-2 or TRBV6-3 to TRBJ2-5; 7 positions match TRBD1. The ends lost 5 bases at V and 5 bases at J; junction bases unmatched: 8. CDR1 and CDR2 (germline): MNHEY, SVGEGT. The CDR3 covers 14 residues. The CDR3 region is CASSSRQGWETQYF. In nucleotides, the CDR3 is TGTGCCAGCAGTAGCCGACAGGGATGGGAGACCCAGTACTTC.

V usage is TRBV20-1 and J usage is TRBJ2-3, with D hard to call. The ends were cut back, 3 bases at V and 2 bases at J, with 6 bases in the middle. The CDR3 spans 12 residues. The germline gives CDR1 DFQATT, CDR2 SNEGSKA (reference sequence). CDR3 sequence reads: CSASVLTDTQYF. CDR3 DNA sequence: TGCAGTGCTAGCGTACTCACAGATACGCAGTATTTT.

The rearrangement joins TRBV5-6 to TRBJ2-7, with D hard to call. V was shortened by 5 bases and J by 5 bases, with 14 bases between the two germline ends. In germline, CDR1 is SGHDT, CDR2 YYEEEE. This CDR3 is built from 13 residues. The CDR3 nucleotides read TGTGCCAGCAGATCCAGTCGCATTCACGAGCAGTACGTC. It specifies CASRSSRIHEQYV.

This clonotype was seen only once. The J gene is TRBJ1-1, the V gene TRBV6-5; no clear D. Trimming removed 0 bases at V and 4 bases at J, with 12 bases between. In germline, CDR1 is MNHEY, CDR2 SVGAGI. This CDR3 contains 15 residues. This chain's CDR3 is CASSYSGGLRTEAFF. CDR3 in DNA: TGTGCCAGCAGTTACTCGGGTGGGCTGCGCACTGAAGCTTTCTTT.

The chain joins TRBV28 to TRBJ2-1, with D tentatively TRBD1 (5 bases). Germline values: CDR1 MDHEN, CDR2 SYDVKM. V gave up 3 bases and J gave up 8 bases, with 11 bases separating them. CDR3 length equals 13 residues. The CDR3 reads CASSFDSSYEQFF. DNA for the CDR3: TGTGCCAGCAGTTTCGACAGTTCTTATGAGCAGTTCTTC.

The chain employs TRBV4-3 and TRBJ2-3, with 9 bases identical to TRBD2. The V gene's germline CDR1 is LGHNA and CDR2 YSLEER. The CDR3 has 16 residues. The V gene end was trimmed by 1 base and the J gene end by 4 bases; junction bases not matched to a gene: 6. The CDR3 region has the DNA TGCGCCAGCAGCCAAGGGGTAGCGGGGGTGGCAGATACGCAGTATTTT. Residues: CASSQGVAGVADTQYF.

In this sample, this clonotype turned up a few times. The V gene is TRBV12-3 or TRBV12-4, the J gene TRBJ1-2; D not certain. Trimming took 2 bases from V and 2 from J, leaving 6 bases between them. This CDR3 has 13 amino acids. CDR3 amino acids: CASSLRQNYGYTF. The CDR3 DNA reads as TGTGCCAGCAGTTTACGGCAGAACTATGGCTACACCTTC.